Below are 11 T cell receptor beta chains sequenced from a single sample in a study of cytomegalovirus exposure and HLA in healthy donors. In the PCR, 60 Vbeta and 13 Jbeta primers were used. The assay was immunoSEQ multiplex PCR, and TCRdb's table has in-frame clones only and misses some. The sample shows more than 95,000 clones, 78% of them seen only once. Input material: PBMCs. The receptors stem from a woman between 40 and 55 years old in good health and CMV-seronegative.

CDR3 nucleotides: TGCAGCGTTGGGGGGACTAGCGGGAGAGCTCCATACAATGAGCAGTTCTTC. Protein sequence: CSVGGTSGRAPYNEQFF. The chain links TRBV29-1 to TRBJ2-1, with TRBD2 identical over 14 bases. In germline, CDR1 is SQVTM, CDR2 ANQGSEA. V trimming: 4 bases; J trimming: 4 bases; junction bases outside the gene matches: 9. The CDR3 spans 17 residues.

The chain couples TRBV7-2 to TRBJ2-1, with D unresolved. The CDR3 contains 12 residues. The V and J ends lost 1 base and 8 bases respectively, with 6 bases between them. Germline loops: CDR1 SGHTA, CDR2 FQGNSA. CDR3 residues: CASSLVYYEQFF. The CDR3 DNA is TGTGCCAGCAGCTTAGTTTATTATGAGCAGTTCTTC.

This chain joins TRBV5-4 and TRBJ2-1; 8 nucleotides line up with TRBD1. CDR3 size: 16 residues. Looked up from germline, CDR1 is SGHNT and CDR2 is YYREEE (reference sequence). Trimming at V came to 0 bases and at J to 3 bases, leaving 5 bases not matched to a gene. This CDR3 is CASSLVDRALYNEQFF. The CDR3 DNA sequence: TGTGCCAGCAGCTTGGTGGACAGGGCCCTCTACAATGAGCAGTTCTTC. The full variable domain, completed using reference TRBV5-4 and TRBJ2-1, is ETGVTQSPTHLIKTRGQQVTLRCSSQSGHNTVSWYQQALGQGPQFIFQYYREEENGRGNFPPRFSGLQFPNYSSELNVNALELDDSALYLCASSLVDRALYNEQFFGPGTRLTVL.

V usage is TRBV4-3 and J usage is TRBJ2-6; tentative D call: TRBD2 (7 bases). The V gene's germline CDR1 is LGHNA and CDR2 YSLEER. The length of the CDR3 is 17 residues. V lost 4 bases and J lost 0, with 13 bases in between. The CDR3 DNA reads TGCGCCAGCAGCCCCTCGCGGGGGCCCTCTGGGGCCAACGTCCTGACTTTC. It is translated as CASSPSRGPSGANVLTF.

The chain couples TRBV29-1 to TRBJ1-2; 8 positions agree with TRBD1. CDR1 and CDR2 (germline): SQVTM, ANQGSEA. The V gene end was trimmed by 4 bases and the J gene end by 0 bases; junction bases not matched to a gene: 7. This CDR3 comprises 15 residues. The CDR3 DNA reads as TGCAGCGTTGCCCAAGGACAGGGAGCTAACTATGGCTACACCTTC. Translating it yields CSVAQGQGANYGYTF.

This clone was detected a few times. The chain is built from TRBV23-1 and TRBJ2-4; D gene unclear. TRBV23-1 is reported as an ORF; its role is uncertain. This CDR3 has 12 amino acids. CDR3 coding DNA: TGCGCTCCAACCCGAGGCACTAACATTCAGTACTTC. Protein: CAPTRGTNIQYF.

The chain has TRBV5-1 and TRBJ1-4; TRBD1 might be the D (5 bases). CDR3 length equals 16 residues. Trimming took off 3 bases at V and 5 bases at J, with 17 bases between the two ends. Germline CDR1 SGHRS, CDR2 YFSETQ. For the CDR3, the DNA is TGCGCCAGCAGCTGGGTCGGGGACGGGAGGAATGAAAAACTGTTTTTT. Its protein product is CASSWVGDGRNEKLFF.

This clone was counted between two and nine times. The chain couples TRBV11-2 to TRBJ1-2; D remains ambiguous. V was trimmed by 7 bases and J by 8 bases, leaving 20 bases between them. CDR1 and CDR2 (germline): SGHAT, FQNNGV. This CDR3 is 14 amino acids long. DNA of the CDR3: TGTGCCAGCACCAGGATGTTGGAAGGTTACGGCTACACCTTC. Protein: CASTRMLEGYGYTF.

DNA of the CDR3: TGTGCCAGCAGCTGGGGGGGGATAGGGGGGGCCGGTGAGGAGCAGTACTTC. As protein: CASSWGGIGGAGEEQYF. The V call is TRBV5-6, the J call TRBJ2-7, with a possible D match to TRBD2 (7 bases). The V gene lost 3 bases and the J gene lost 7 bases, with 26 bases spanning the gap. Per germline, CDR1 SGHDT and CDR2 YYEEEE. The CDR3 is 17 residues long. The full variable domain, completed using reference TRBV5-6 and TRBJ2-7, is DAGVTQSPTHLIKTRGQQVTLRCSPKSGHDTVSWYQQALGQGPQFIFQYYEEEERQRGNFPDRFSGHQFPNYSSELNVNALLLGDSALYLCASSWGGIGGAGEEQYFGPGTRLTVT.

A few counts support this clone. This chain links TRBV29-1 with TRBJ1-2; 7 positions agree with TRBD1. V shed 6 bases and J 4 bases; nucleotides not matched to a gene: 11. CDR3 length: 14 amino acids. Germline CDR1 SQVTM, CDR2 ANQGSEA. The CDR3 reads CSVQPGTDFYGYTF. In DNA form, the CDR3 reads TGCAGCGTACAACCCGGGACAGATTTCTATGGCTACACCTTC. The whole variable domain, filled in from reference TRBV29-1 and TRBJ1-2, reads SAVISQKPSRDICQRGTSLTIQCQVDSQVTMMFWYRQQPGQSLTLIATANQGSEATYESGFVIDKFPISRPNLTFSTLTVSNMSPEDSSIYLCSVQPGTDFYGYTFGSGTRLTVV.

The V and J genes are TRBV7-2 and TRBJ2-5; TRBD2 agrees at 10 bases. V lost 3 bases to trimming and J lost 2 bases; unmatched junction nucleotides: 3. The CDR3 spans 15 residues. From germline, CDR1 is SGHTA and CDR2 FQGNSA. The CDR3 region has the DNA TGTGCCAGCAGCTTTCTAGCGGGAGCGCAAGAGACCCAGTACTTC. Protein sequence: CASSFLAGAQETQYF.